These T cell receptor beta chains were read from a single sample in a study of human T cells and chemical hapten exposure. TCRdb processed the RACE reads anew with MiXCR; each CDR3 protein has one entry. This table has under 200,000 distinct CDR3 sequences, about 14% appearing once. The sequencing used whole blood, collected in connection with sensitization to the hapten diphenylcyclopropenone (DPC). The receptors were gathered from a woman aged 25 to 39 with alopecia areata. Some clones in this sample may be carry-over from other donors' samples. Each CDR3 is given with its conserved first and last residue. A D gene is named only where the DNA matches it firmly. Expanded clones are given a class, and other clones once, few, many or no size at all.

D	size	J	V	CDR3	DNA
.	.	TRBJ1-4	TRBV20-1	CSARGDGTATNEKLFF	TGCAGTGCTAGAGGTGACGGAACTGCAACTAATGAAAAACTGTTTTTT
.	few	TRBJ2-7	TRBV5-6	CASSSYWERKTYEQYF	TGTGCCAGCAGCTCCTACTGGGAAAGAAAAACCTACGAGCAGTACTTC
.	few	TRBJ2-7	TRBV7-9	CASSSQGSYEQYF	TGTGCCAGCAGCTCCCAGGGGAGTTACGAGCAGTACTTC
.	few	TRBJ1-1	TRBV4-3	CASSQDSVNTEAFF	TGCGCCAGCAGCCAAGATTCAGTGAACACTGAAGCTTTCTTT
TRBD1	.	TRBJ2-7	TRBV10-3	CAISEDRSEQYF	TGTGCCATCAGCGAGGACAGGTCCGAGCAGTACTTC
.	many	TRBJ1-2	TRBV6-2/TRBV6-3	CASSYATSGDPEGYTF	TGTGCCAGCAGTTACGCCACCTCCGGGGACCCGGAAGGCTACACCTTC
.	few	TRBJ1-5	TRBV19	CASSVLRVGGLQPQHF	TGTGCCAGTAGTGTCCTTCGGGTTGGGGGGCTTCAGCCCCAGCATTTT
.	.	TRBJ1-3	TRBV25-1	CASSSTNRNTIYF	TGTGCCAGCAGTAGTACAAATCGAAACACCATATATTTT
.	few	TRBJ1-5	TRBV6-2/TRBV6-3	CASRGDNSNQPQHF	TGTGCCAGCAGGGGGGATAATAGCAATCAGCCCCAGCATTTT
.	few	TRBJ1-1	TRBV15	CATSRDFTSGTLNTEAFF	TGTGCCACCAGCAGGGATTTTACCTCCGGGACACTGAACACTGAAGCTTTCTTT
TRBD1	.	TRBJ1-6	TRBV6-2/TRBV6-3	CASSYSRRRGQGDNSPLHF	TGTGCCAGCAGTTACTCGCGTCGTCGGGGACAGGGGGATAATTCACCCCTCCACTTT
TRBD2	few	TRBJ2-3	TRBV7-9	CASSHKLGLAGTDTQYF	TGTGCCAGCAGCCACAAACTAGGACTAGCGGGCACAGATACGCAGTATTTT
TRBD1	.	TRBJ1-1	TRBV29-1	CSVRGQLNTEAFF	TGCAGCGTCCGGGGACAGCTGAACACTGAAGCTTTCTTT
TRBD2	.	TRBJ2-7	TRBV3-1	CASSPGTSAHEQYF	TGTGCCAGCAGTCCGGGGACTAGCGCCCACGAGCAGTACTTC
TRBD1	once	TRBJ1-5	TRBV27	CASSLLAGGPNQPQHF	TGTGCCAGCAGTTTATTGGCAGGGGGACCGAATCAGCCCCAGCATTTT
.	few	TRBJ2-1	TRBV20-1	CSEEAGNEQFF	TGCAGTGAGGAGGCGGGGAATGAGCAGTTCTTC
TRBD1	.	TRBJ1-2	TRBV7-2	CASSPRGQGSVYGYTF	TGTGCCAGCAGCCCCCGAGGACAGGGTAGCGTCTATGGCTACACCTTC
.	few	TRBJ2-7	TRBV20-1	CSASGQVYEQYF	TGCAGTGCTAGCGGCCAGGTATACGAGCAGTACTTC
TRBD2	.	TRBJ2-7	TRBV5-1	CASSNSGEYEQYF	TGCGCCAGTTCAAATAGCGGGGAATACGAGCAGTACTTC
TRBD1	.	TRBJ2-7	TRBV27	CASSSNSPGQGYEQYF	TGTGCCAGCAGTTCGAATTCGCCGGGACAGGGTTACGAGCAGTACTTC
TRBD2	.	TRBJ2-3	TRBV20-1	CTMTSGIRTDTQYF	TGCACCATGACTAGCGGGATTAGGACAGATACGCAGTATTTT
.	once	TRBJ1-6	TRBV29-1	CSVRQLPNSPLHF	TGCAGCGTTCGACAGCTGCCCAATTCACCCCTCCACTTT
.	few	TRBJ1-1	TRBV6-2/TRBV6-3	CASSYSTGLRSATEAFF	TGTGCCAGCAGTTACTCGACGGGGTTGCGGTCGGCCACTGAAGCTTTCTTT
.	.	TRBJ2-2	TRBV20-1	CRANGRVTGELFF	TGCAGGGCTAACGGGCGAGTCACCGGGGAGCTGTTTTTT